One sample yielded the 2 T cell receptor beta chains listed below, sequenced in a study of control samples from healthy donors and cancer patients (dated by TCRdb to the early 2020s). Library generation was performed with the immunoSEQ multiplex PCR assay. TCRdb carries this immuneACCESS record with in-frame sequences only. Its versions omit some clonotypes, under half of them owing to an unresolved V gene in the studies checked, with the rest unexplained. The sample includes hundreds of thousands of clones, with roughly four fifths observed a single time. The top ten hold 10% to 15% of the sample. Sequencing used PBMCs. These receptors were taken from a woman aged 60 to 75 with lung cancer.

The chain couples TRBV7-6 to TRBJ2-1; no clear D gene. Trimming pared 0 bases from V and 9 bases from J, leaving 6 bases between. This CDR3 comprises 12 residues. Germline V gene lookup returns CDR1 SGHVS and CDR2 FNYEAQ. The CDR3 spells CASSLALSEQFF. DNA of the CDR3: TGTGCCAGCAGCTTAGCCTTAAGTGAGCAGTTCTTC. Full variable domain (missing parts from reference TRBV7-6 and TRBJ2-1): GAGVSQSPRYKVTKRGQDVALRCDPISGHVSLYWYRQALGQGPEFLTYFNYEAQQDKSGLPNDRFSAERPEGSISTLTIQRTEQRDSAMYRCASSLALSEQFFGPGTRLTVL.

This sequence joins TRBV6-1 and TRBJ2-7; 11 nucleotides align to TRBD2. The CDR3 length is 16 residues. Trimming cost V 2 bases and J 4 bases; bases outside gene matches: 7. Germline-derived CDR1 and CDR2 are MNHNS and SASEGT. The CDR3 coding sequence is TGTGCCAGCAGTGAATCTCCCACTAGCGGGGGATACGAGCAGTACTTC. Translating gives CASSESPTSGGYEQYF.